The 17 T cell receptor beta chains below all came from one sample that was sequenced in a study of T cell repertoires in cytomegalovirus infection. These receptors' antigens are unknown. TCRdb fed the reads into MiXCR, producing one record per CDR3 protein. The sample lists around 100,000 distinct CDR3 sequences; less than 55% were seen once. The source material was CD8+ T cells from cultured PBMCs, sampled from culture after CMV antigen stimulation. Every receptor here comes from a human donor in good health (CMV status not recorded). Some clones in this sample may be carry-over from other donors' samples.

J is TRBJ1-1 and V is TRBV12-3 or TRBV12-4; 7 nucleotides align to TRBD1. The J segment lost 5 bases and the V segment lost 3 bases, leaving 9 bases of the junction unmatched. This CDR3 contains 15 residues. DNA for the CDR3: TGTGCCAGCAGTTTCTCGCAGGGGGGGAAAACTGAAGCTTTCTTT. Translated: CASSFSQGGKTEAFF.

The chain links TRBV7-3 to TRBJ1-4; 9 bases are shared with TRBD1. The CDR3 covers 16 residues. J was trimmed by 6 bases and V by 3 bases; bases with no gene match: 8. CDR1 is SGHTA, CDR2 FQGTGA, per germline. DNA for the CDR3: TGTGCCAGCAGCTTGAATGGAACAGGGGGCGATGAAAAACTGTTTTTT. Its protein product is CASSLNGTGGDEKLFF.

This rearrangement joins TRBV20-1 to TRBJ1-5; maybe TRBD1 (6 bases). Germline CDR1 DFQATT, CDR2 SNEGSKA (reference sequence). The CDR3 runs to 15 residues. Trimming left V 2 bases short and J 8 bases short, with 19 bases between. The CDR3 loop reads CSARSKDSLREPQHF. The CDR3 DNA reads TGCAGTGCTAGATCCAAGGACAGTCTCCGGGAGCCCCAGCATTTT.

This clonotype was detected ten times or more. This rearrangement joins TRBV7-6 to TRBJ2-1; D remains ambiguous. Deletions cut 4 bases from V and 3 bases from J, with 7 bases between. The CDR3 runs 13 residues. CDR1 is SGHVS, CDR2 FNYEAQ, per germline. The CDR3 loop reads CASSSRNYNEQFF. For the CDR3, the DNA is TGTGCCAGCAGCTCTCGAAACTACAATGAGCAGTTCTTC.

As regards this clonotype: One end of the junction varies from germline; a read error may be responsible. V and J are TRBV4-1 and TRBJ2-2; D is unclear. This CDR3 comprises 14 residues. Germline V gene data show CDR1 as MGHRA and CDR2 as YSYEKL. CDR3 bases: TGTGCCAGCAGCCACCCCTATCTTGACGGGGAGCTGTTTTTT. Translating gives CASSHPYLDGELFF.

The chain uses TRBV29-1 and TRBJ2-2; a possible D gene is TRBD2 (5 bases). The CDR3 has 13 amino acids. In germline, CDR1 is SQVTM, CDR2 ANQGSEA. In DNA, the CDR3 is TGCAGTGCTCCGTCGGGATACACCGGGGAGCTGTTTTTT. It is translated as CSAPSGYTGELFF.

This chain joins TRBV24-1 and TRBJ1-1; TRBD1 matches at 9 bases. Germline V gene data show CDR1 as KGHDR and CDR2 as SFDVKD. The V and J ends lost 4 bases and 7 bases, in that order; junction bases with no gene match: 3. The CDR3 runs 13 residues. The CDR3 bases are TGTGCCACCAGTGACTGGGACAGGGATGAAGCTTTCTTT. As protein: CATSDWDRDEAFF.

A note on this clonotype: A much larger clone differs by one base, so this may be a read error. The chain uses TRBV3-1 and TRBJ2-6; D gene unclear. V lost 3 bases and J lost 6, with 12 bases in between. The CDR3 loop spans 15 amino acids. The germline gives CDR1 LGHDT, CDR2 YNNKEL (reference sequence). The CDR3 region has the DNA TGTGCCAGCAGCCAGGGGTTTACTGAGGCCAACGTCCTGACTTTC. Its translation: CASSQGFTEANVLTF.

The rearrangement joins TRBV12-3 or TRBV12-4 to TRBJ1-5; no firm D call. The length of the CDR3 is 13 residues. The V end lost 3 bases, the J end lost 2 bases, and 5 bases lay between the germline ends. In DNA form, the CDR3 reads TGTGCCAGCAGTTTCCCTGGCAATCAGCCCCAGCATTTT. Protein product: CASSFPGNQPQHF.

This chain joins TRBV30 and TRBJ2-7; D remains unclear. CDR1 is GTSNPN, CDR2 SVGIG, per germline (reference sequence). CDR3 length: 10 residues. Trimming cost V 3 bases and J 8 bases, with 8 bases left between them. CDR3 DNA sequence: TGTGCCTGGAGAGTAGGGAAGCAGTACTTC. Protein: CAWRVGKQYF.

This clonotype was counted ten times or more. V gene TRBV12-3 or TRBV12-4 combines with J gene TRBJ2-7; unclear D gene. V lost 3 bases to trimming and J lost 3 bases, with 9 bases between them. The CDR3 runs 13 residues. The chain's CDR3 is CASSFDRFYEQYF. The CDR3 bases are TGTGCCAGCAGTTTCGACCGATTCTACGAGCAGTACTTC.

The table lists this clonotype with many counts. The rearrangement uses TRBV4-2 and TRBJ2-3; TRBD2 aligns across 14 bases. Germline V gene lookup returns CDR1 LGHNA and CDR2 YNFKEQ. The CDR3 loop spans 15 amino acids. V shed 5 bases and J 11 bases; nucleotides not matched to a gene: 9. This CDR3 is CASSLTSGGAEEQYF. CDR3 coding DNA: TGTGCCAGCAGCTTGACTAGCGGGGGGGCAGAGGAGCAGTATTTT.

This clonotype turned up a few times. This chain uses TRBV7-9 with TRBJ2-1; TRBD1 or TRBD2 may be the D gene (5 bases each). The germline V gene encodes CDR1 SEHNR and CDR2 FQNEAQ (reference sequence). There are 15 residues in the CDR3. V was shortened by 7 bases and J by 9 bases, with 22 bases between the two germline ends. CDR3 protein: CASTGRGERGAEQFF. DNA of the CDR3: TGTGCCAGCACCGGCAGAGGGGAAAGGGGCGCTGAGCAGTTCTTC. The full variable domain, with the rest looked up from reference TRBV7-9 and TRBJ2-1, is DTGVSQNPRHKITKRGQNVTFRCDPISEHNRLYWYRQTLGQGPEFLTYFQNEAQLEKSRLLSDRFSAERPKGSFSTLEIQRTEQGDSAMYLCASTGRGERGAEQFFGPGTRLTVL.

This clonotype has only a few counts. J is TRBJ2-1 and V is TRBV20-1, with 15 bases aligning to TRBD2. J lost 1 base, V lost 3 bases, and 7 bases had no gene match. CDR3 length equals 18 residues. The germline gives CDR1 DFQATT, CDR2 SNEGSKA (reference sequence). CDR3 sequence (DNA): TGCAGTGCTAGGCGTACCGGGACTAGCGGGGGGTCCTACAATGAGCAGTTCTTC. Translation: CSARRTGTSGGSYNEQFF.

The rearrangement links TRBV5-6 to TRBJ2-5, with 12 bases identical to TRBD2. The trim removed 0 bases at V and 0 bases at J, leaving 3 bases unmatched. Germline CDR1 is SGHDT and CDR2 is YYEEEE. This CDR3 spans 17 amino acids. DNA for the CDR3: TGTGCCAGCAGCTTGGCTACTAGCGGGGGGTACCAAGAGACCCAGTACTTC. Encoded protein: CASSLATSGGYQETQYF.

The J gene is TRBJ1-2, the V gene TRBV28, with D unresolved. Trimming left V 5 bases short and J 4 bases short, with 11 bases between. Looked up from germline, CDR1 is MDHEN and CDR2 is SYDVKM. This CDR3 has 13 amino acids. CDR3 loop: CASSITPAYGYTF. CDR3 coding DNA: TGTGCCAGCAGTATCACGCCCGCCTATGGCTACACCTTC.

The chain employs TRBV7-9 and TRBJ2-7; perhaps TRBD1 as D (5 bases). The CDR3 consists of 13 residues. Germline CDR1 reads SEHNR; CDR2 reads FQNEAQ (reference sequence). V was clipped by 5 bases and J by 1 base, with 9 bases between them. The CDR3, as DNA: TGTGCCAGCAGCCACCGACAGTCCTACGAGCAGTACTTC. It translates to CASSHRQSYEQYF.